The TCR beta chain described here comes from a study of CD8 T cells in ankylosing spondylitis. V lost 4 bases and J lost 1, with 13 bases in between. CDR3 length: 15 amino acids. Germline V gives CDR1 MDHEN, CDR2 SYDVKM. A single record per CDR3 protein comes from TCRdb applying MiXCR to the 5' RACE reads. The profile shows about 360,000 distinct CDR3 sequences, more than 20% of them singletons. The chain joins TRBV28 to TRBJ2-5, with TRBD2 as a possible D gene (7 bases). The clonotype comes from a male donor with ankylosing spondylitis or in good health (not recorded which). The source material was blood, either unsorted or a sorted T cell fraction (not recorded which). The CDR3 nucleotides are TGTGCCAGCAGTTGGGCGGGGGCGATCCAAGAGACCCAGTACTTC. Protein product: CASSWAGAIQETQYF. The full variable domain, completed using reference TRBV28 and TRBJ2-5, is DVKVTQSSRYLVKRTGEKVFLECVQDMDHENMFWYRQDPGLGLRLIYFSYDVKMKEKGDIPEGYSVSREKKERFSLILESASTNQTSMYLCASSWAGAIQETQYFGPGTRLLVL.